The 14 T cell receptor beta chains given below trace back to one sample, sequenced in a study of blood T cell repertoires in COVID-19 (dated by TCRdb to the early 2020s). Libraries were built with the immunoSEQ multiplex PCR assay. TCRdb stores this immuneACCESS table with in-frame sequences only. Part of the clones is absent; in the studies checked, under half of the shortfall reflects unresolved V genes, and no reason is known for the rest. The sample data list 350,000 to 450,000 clones, and around 88% of these were observed just once. The top ten hold roughly 6.6% of the sample. The sequenced material came from peripheral blood. Receptors were obtained from a woman in her sixties with COVID-19, enrolled during active disease.

The chain links TRBV13 to TRBJ2-5, with D tentatively TRBD2 (6 bases). Trimming left V 5 bases short and J 6 bases short, with 16 bases between. The length of the CDR3 is 14 residues. Looked up from germline, CDR1 is PRHDT and CDR2 is FYEKMQ (reference sequence). Here the CDR3 reads CASSPGGAGKTQYF. The CDR3 nucleotides are TGTGCCAGCAGCCCCGGAGGGGCCGGGAAGACCCAGTACTTC.

The gene calls are TRBV19 and TRBJ1-6; a weak D match, TRBD1 (5 bases). The V gene's germline CDR1 is LNHDA and CDR2 SQIVND (reference sequence). The length of the CDR3 is 13 residues. V shed 8 bases and J shed 2 bases, with 7 bases lying between them. Here the CDR3 reads CASGAAYNSPLHF. CDR3 nucleotide sequence: TGTGCCAGTGGGGCAGCCTATAATTCACCCCTCCACTTT.

This clone was seen just once. The CDR3 bases are TGTGCCAGTAGTCCAGCGGGACAGGGGGACTACGAGCAGTACTTC. Translated, it gives CASSPAGQGDYEQYF. V usage is TRBV19 and J usage is TRBJ2-7, with 11 bases matching TRBD1. There are 15 residues in the CDR3. The germline V gene encodes CDR1 LNHDA and CDR2 SQIVND (reference sequence). Losses at the gene ends were 5 bases for V and 3 bases for J; bases not matched to a gene: 6.

The chain joins TRBV6-5 to TRBJ2-7; 7 nucleotides align to TRBD2. CDR1 is MNHEY and CDR2 is SVGAGI in the germline V gene. Trimming took 8 bases from V and 0 from J; bases not matched to a gene: 1. This CDR3 is built from 12 residues. The CDR3 DNA follows: TGTGCCAGCCGGGACTACTCCTACGAGCAGTACTTC. Translated, it gives CASRDYSYEQYF.

The V call is TRBV19, the J call TRBJ1-5, with 11 bases matching TRBD1. The CDR3 runs to 15 residues. The trim removed 1 base at V and 7 bases at J, leaving 3 bases unmatched. CDR1 LNHDA and CDR2 SQIVND come from the germline V gene (reference sequence). The DNA for the CDR3 is TGTGCCAGTAGTATAGGGACAGGGGGCTGGCAGCCCCAGCATTTT. Amino acid sequence: CASSIGTGGWQPQHF.

This clone was observed once. V and J are TRBV4-3 and TRBJ1-5, with a possible D match to TRBD1 (5 bases). There are 17 residues in the CDR3. The V and J ends lost 0 bases and 4 bases respectively, with 16 bases between them. CDR1 is LGHNA, CDR2 YSLEER, per germline. The CDR3 reads CASSQDPAAGENQPQHF. Here the CDR3 DNA reads TGCGCCAGCAGCCAAGATCCGGCAGCGGGGGAAAATCAGCCCCAGCATTTT.

The chain employs TRBV5-1 and TRBJ2-5; 11 bases are shared with TRBD2. The CDR3 spans 18 residues. V dropped 4 bases and J dropped 1; count of bases not matched to a gene: 12. Germline loops: CDR1 SGHRS, CDR2 YFSETQ. Here the CDR3 reads CASSPGGLAGGVQETQYF. CDR3 nucleotide sequence: TGCGCCAGCAGCCCCGGAGGGCTAGCGGGGGGCGTCCAAGAGACCCAGTACTTC.

This clone was counted a few times. This chain joins TRBV15 and TRBJ2-5, with D unclear. The CDR3 totals 13 residues. Germline values: CDR1 LNHNV, CDR2 YYDKDF (reference sequence). V lost 0 bases and J lost 3, with 5 bases in between. The CDR3 nucleotides are TGTGCCACCAGCAGAGAACGGGAAGAGACCCAGTACTTC. Translation: CATSREREETQYF.

The chain combines TRBV2 with TRBJ1-1, with D unresolved. The CDR3 consists of 15 residues. Germline loops: CDR1 SNHLY, CDR2 FYNNEI. With 6 bases removed from V and 8 bases from J, the gap between germline ends came to 22 bases. CDR3 residues: CASRRVSQGLREAFF. CDR3 nucleotide sequence: TGTGCCAGCAGGAGGGTTAGTCAAGGACTTAGGGAAGCTTTCTTT.

This clone was detected only a few times. The gene calls are TRBV27 and TRBJ1-5; a weak D match, TRBD1 (5 bases). The CDR3 loop spans 17 amino acids. V was cut by 0 bases and J by 2 bases, with 14 bases left in between. Germline V gives CDR1 MNHEY, CDR2 SMNVEV (reference sequence). CDR3 residues: CASSLSIGTGGNQPQHF. In DNA form, the CDR3 reads TGTGCCAGCAGTTTATCGATAGGGACGGGAGGCAATCAGCCCCAGCATTTT.

The chain couples TRBV4-2 to TRBJ1-4, with a possible D match to TRBD1 (5 bases). This CDR3 contains 17 residues. In germline, CDR1 is LGHNA, CDR2 YNFKEQ. Trimming shortened V by 3 bases and J by 5 bases, and 19 bases separated the two germline ends. The CDR3 nucleotides read TGTGCCAGCAGCCATCTGGGAGGGGACGGGTCGAATGAAAAACTGTTTTTT. It yields the protein CASSHLGGDGSNEKLFF.

The CDR3 loop is CASSTDSPQGYTF. The CDR3 DNA follows: TGTGCCAGCAGCACCGACAGTCCTCAGGGCTACACCTTC. The chain employs TRBV6-2 or TRBV6-3 and TRBJ1-2, with D possibly being TRBD1 (5 bases). The V and J ends lost 6 bases and 8 bases respectively, with 16 bases between them. Germline-derived CDR1 and CDR2 are MNHEY and SVGEGT. The CDR3 loop spans 13 amino acids.

The chain employs TRBV19 and TRBJ1-1; D is uncertain. V was trimmed by 2 bases and J by 11 bases, leaving 12 bases between them. CDR1 and CDR2 (germline): LNHDA, SQIVND (reference sequence). The CDR3 is made up of 12 amino acids. CDR3 protein: CASSIRESAAFF. The CDR3 nucleotides are TGTGCCAGTAGTATACGGGAGAGTGCGGCTTTCTTT.

A word on this clone: Different DNA sequences within this sample yield the same CDR3. V gene TRBV7-2 combines with J gene TRBJ1-1, with 7 bases lining up with TRBD1. The CDR3 covers 14 residues. The V and J ends lost 5 bases and 2 bases, in that order; junction bases with no gene match: 5. Germline assignment: CDR1 SGHTA and CDR2 FQGNSA. CDR3 protein: CASSPGTANTEAFF. The CDR3 coding sequence is TGTGCCAGCAGCCCTGGGACAGCAAACACTGAAGCTTTCTTT.